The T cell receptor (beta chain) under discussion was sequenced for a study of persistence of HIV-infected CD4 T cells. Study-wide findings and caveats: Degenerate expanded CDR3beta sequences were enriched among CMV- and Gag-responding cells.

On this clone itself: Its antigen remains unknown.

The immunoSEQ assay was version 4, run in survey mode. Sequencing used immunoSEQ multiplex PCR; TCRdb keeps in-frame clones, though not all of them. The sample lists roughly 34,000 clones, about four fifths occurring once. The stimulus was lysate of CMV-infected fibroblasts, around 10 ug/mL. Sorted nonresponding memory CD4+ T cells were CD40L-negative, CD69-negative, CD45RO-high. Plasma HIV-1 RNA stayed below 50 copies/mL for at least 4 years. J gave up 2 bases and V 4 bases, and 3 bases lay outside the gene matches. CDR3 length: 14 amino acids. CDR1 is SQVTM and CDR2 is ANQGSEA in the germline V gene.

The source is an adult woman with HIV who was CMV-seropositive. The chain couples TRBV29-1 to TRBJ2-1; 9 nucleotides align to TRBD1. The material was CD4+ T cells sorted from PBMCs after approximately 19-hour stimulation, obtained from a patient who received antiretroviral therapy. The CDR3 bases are TGCAGCGTTGGGACAGGGGAAGCCTACAATGAGCAGTTCTTC. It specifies CSVGTGEAYNEQFF.